One sample yielded the 3 T cell receptor beta chains listed below, sequenced in a study of molecular identifiers for immune sequencing clone quantification. Each CDR3 protein gets one entry after TCRdb re-called the PCR reads with MiXCR. The sample has around 460,000 distinct CDR3 sequences; roughly 23% are singletons. The specimen was naive CD8+ T cells from blood, with Jurkat cell RNA spiked in. The subset denotes: FACS-sorted CD8+CD4-CCR7+CD45RA+ naive T cells. The receptors here all came from a human donor in good health. Some libraries in this study had Jurkat cell RNA spiked in.

This clonotype came up many times. The chain joins TRBV20-1 to TRBJ2-7, with 8 bases identical to TRBD1. J was trimmed by 2 bases and V by 6 bases; bases with no gene match: 6. This CDR3 spans 13 amino acids. In germline, CDR1 is DFQATT, CDR2 SNEGSKA (reference sequence). The CDR3 region is CSAKGQAPYEQYF. CDR3 nucleotide sequence: TGCAGTGCAAAGGGACAGGCTCCCTACGAGCAGTACTTC.

This clonotype was picked up many times. This rearrangement joins TRBV27 to TRBJ1-1; D is ambiguous. Trimming removed 5 bases at V and 0 bases at J, with 10 bases between. The CDR3 spans 14 residues. Looked up from germline, CDR1 is MNHEY and CDR2 is SMNVEV (reference sequence). The CDR3 is CASSPSRLNTEAFF. Written as DNA, the CDR3 is TGTGCCAGCAGTCCGTCACGGCTGAACACTGAAGCTTTCTTT.

There are many counts of this clonotype. The chain links TRBV7-9 to TRBJ2-2, with D perhaps matching TRBD1 or TRBD2 (6 bases each). V was pared by 4 bases and J by 6 bases, with 15 bases between. CDR1 and CDR2 (germline): SEHNR, FQNEAQ (reference sequence). The CDR3 runs to 15 residues. The CDR3 region has the DNA TGTGCCAGCAGCTCAAACGGGGGCTTTCCCGGGGAGCTGTTTTTT. Its translation is CASSSNGGFPGELFF. Supplemented by reference TRBV7-9 and TRBJ2-2, the full variable domain reads DTGVSQNPRHKITKRGQNVTFRCDPISEHNRLYWYRQTLGQGPEFLTYFQNEAQLEKSRLLSDRFSAERPKGSFSTLEIQRTEQGDSAMYLCASSSNGGFPGELFFGEGSRLTVL.